This entry lists 2 T cell receptor beta chains sequenced from one sample in a study of tumor and adjacent non-tumor tissue in lung cancer (dated by TCRdb to 2017 to 2018). Library method: multiplex PCR. TCRdb names Illumina HiSeq 2500 as the instrument used. Following protocols modified from ARM-PCR, the researchers constructed TCRbeta libraries through three rounds of nested PCR with primers (Table S4). TCRdb ran its own pipeline on the public reads, namely fastp trimming at Q25 and MiXCR clone calling, and kept in-frame beta chains. Records with the same CDR3 protein are collapsed into one entry carrying the most frequent genes and DNA. For this sample there are more than 75,000 distinct CDR3 sequences; around three quarters appear just once. The top ten clonotypes cover approximately 28% of the sample. RNA was isolated from bulk, unsorted tissue, and RNA quality was assessed with a NanoDrop ND-1000 and an Agilent 2100. For the normal lung samples, distant non-tumor tissue was collected more than 3 cm away from the tumor edge.

The sequenced material came from distant non-tumor lung tissue. These receptors were collected from a man in his 60s with small cell lung cancer.

For this clonotype: The conserved final phenylalanine or tryptophan is absent from the CDR3, which likely points to a read error. The chain recombines TRBV12-3 or TRBV12-4 with TRBJ2-2, with 7 bases matching TRBD1. The CDR3 consists of 14 residues. Unmatched junction bases numbered 6, after V lost 5 bases and J lost 6 bases. The CDR3 bases are TGTGCCAGCAGTAGACAGGGATGGGCCGGGGAGCTGTTTTAT. Translation: CASSRQGWAGELFY.

The chain combines TRBV11-3 with TRBJ2-5; possible D gene TRBD2, 6 bases. V lost 4 bases to trimming and J lost 0 bases, with 12 bases between them. CDR3 length: 15 amino acids. CDR1 is SGHNT, CDR2 YENEEA, per germline. This CDR3 is CASSSRRGYQETQYF. CDR3 nucleotide sequence: TGTGCCAGCAGCTCCCGTCGGGGGTACCAAGAGACCCAGTACTTC.